This TCR beta chain was found in a study of blood T cell repertoires in COVID-19. Study-wide background: Researchers got acute and convalescent COVID-19 samples from the United States, Italy and Spain. From T cells, B-cell-depleted T cells, or PBMCs came the material, which was cDNA or gDNA.

The germline CDR1 and CDR2 sequences are LNHDA and SQIVND (reference sequence). Between the trimmed V and J ends, which lost 5 bases and 2 bases, there was a span of 10 bases. CDR3 length: 14 amino acids. Source study methods: From reference gene primer amplification, estimates of nucleated cell counts were derived. Measured with immunoSEQ multiplex PCR; TCRdb has only the in-frame clones, and not every one. Clone size and V and J calls were adopted from that table, with D and trimming inferred from the DNA. The table has about 250,000 clones, approximately 85% seen once. The Seattle site enrolled patients during active infection and followed them longitudinally.

The sequence was obtained from a woman older than 75 with COVID-19, enrolled during active disease. The sequencing sample was made of peripheral blood. The J gene is TRBJ1-5, the V gene TRBV19, with D maybe TRBD1 (5 bases). The CDR3 coding sequence is TGTGCCAGTAGTTGGGGGGTAGGCAATCAGCCCCAGCATTTT. This codes for CASSWGVGNQPQHF.